These T cell receptor beta chains were read from a single sample in a study of blood T cell repertoires in COVID-19. Profiling relied on immunoSEQ multiplex PCR, and the TCRdb table lists in-frame clones only, not all of them. Of about 170,000 clones detected, about 83% appear once; the ten largest clones hold approximately 8%. The sequenced sample was peripheral blood. These receptors came from a man between 60 and 70 years old with acute or convalescent COVID-19. Each CDR3 is given with its conserved first and last residue. D genes are given only for firm matches. Expanded clones get a size class; other rows say once, few or many, or leave the size out.

j_call: TRBJ2-1
v_call: TRBV18
cdr3_length: 13
d_call: TRBD1
clone_size: .
cdr3_aa: CASSLGTAGGQFF
cdr3_nt: TGTGCCAGCTCACTCGGGACAGCAGGAGGGCAGTTCTTC

j_call: TRBJ2-1
v_call: TRBV6-5
cdr3_length: 13
d_call: TRBD1
clone_size: .
cdr3_aa: CASSPDRYNEQFF
cdr3_nt: TGTGCCAGCAGCCCGGACAGGTACAATGAGCAGTTCTTC

j_call: TRBJ2-7
v_call: TRBV7-2
cdr3_length: 15
d_call: .
clone_size: .
cdr3_aa: CASSLGQQGTYEQYF
cdr3_nt: TGTGCCAGCAGCTTAGGACAGCAGGGCACCTACGAGCAGTACTTC

j_call: TRBJ2-1
v_call: TRBV5-4
cdr3_length: 15
d_call: TRBD1
clone_size: few
cdr3_aa: CASSAGQGSHNEQFF
cdr3_nt: TGTGCCAGCAGCGCCGGACAGGGCTCCCACAATGAGCAGTTCTTC

j_call: TRBJ2-7
v_call: TRBV30
cdr3_length: 14
d_call: TRBD1
clone_size: .
cdr3_aa: CAWSYKGALYEQYF
cdr3_nt: TGTGCCTGGAGTTACAAGGGGGCCCTCTACGAGCAGTACTTC

j_call: TRBJ1-4
v_call: TRBV21-1
cdr3_length: 12
d_call: .
clone_size: .
cdr3_aa: CALRVTNEKLFF
cdr3_nt: TGTGCCCTCAGGGTAACTAATGAAAAACTGTTTTTT

j_call: TRBJ1-2
v_call: TRBV19
cdr3_length: 13
d_call: .
clone_size: .
cdr3_aa: CASSISQGLGYTF
cdr3_nt: TGTGCCAGTAGTATTTCCCAGGGCCTTGGCTACACCTTC

j_call: TRBJ1-1
v_call: TRBV6-5
cdr3_length: 15
d_call: .
clone_size: .
cdr3_aa: CASSTQGPVNTEAFF
cdr3_nt: TGTGCCAGCAGTACCCAGGGGCCGGTGAACACTGAAGCTTTCTTT

j_call: TRBJ1-2
v_call: TRBV5-1
cdr3_length: 17
d_call: TRBD1
clone_size: .
cdr3_aa: CASSLAGGGQGAYGYTF
cdr3_nt: TGCGCCAGCAGCTTGGCCGGCGGGGGACAGGGGGCCTATGGCTACACCTTC

j_call: TRBJ1-2
v_call: TRBV3-1/TRBV3-2
cdr3_length: 16
d_call: .
clone_size: .
cdr3_aa: CASSQDSLIANYGYTF
cdr3_nt: TGTGCCAGCAGCCAAGATTCCCTGATAGCTAACTATGGCTACACCTTC

j_call: TRBJ1-4
v_call: TRBV3-1/TRBV3-2
cdr3_length: 14
d_call: .
clone_size: .
cdr3_aa: CASSHGRVKEKLFF
cdr3_nt: TGTGCCAGCAGCCATGGCAGGGTAAAAGAAAAACTGTTTTTT

j_call: TRBJ2-5
v_call: TRBV5-6
cdr3_length: 13
d_call: TRBD1
clone_size: .
cdr3_aa: CASSLDRGKTQYF
cdr3_nt: TGTGCCAGCAGCCTCGACAGGGGGAAGACCCAGTACTTC

j_call: TRBJ2-5
v_call: TRBV29-1
cdr3_length: 11
d_call: .
clone_size: .
cdr3_aa: CSVAPQETQYF
cdr3_nt: TGCAGCGTTGCCCCTCAAGAGACCCAGTACTTC

j_call: TRBJ1-4
v_call: TRBV2
cdr3_length: 14
d_call: .
clone_size: few
cdr3_aa: CASSVGEVGEKLFF
cdr3_nt: TGTGCCAGCAGTGTTGGGGAGGTTGGTGAAAAACTGTTTTTT

j_call: TRBJ2-7
v_call: TRBV5-1
cdr3_length: 16
d_call: TRBD1
clone_size: .
cdr3_aa: CASSLDRDRASYEQYF
cdr3_nt: TGCGCCAGCAGCTTGGACCGGGACAGGGCCTCCTACGAGCAGTACTTC

j_call: TRBJ2-1
v_call: TRBV9
cdr3_length: 15
d_call: TRBD1
clone_size: .
cdr3_aa: CASSPGTGSYNEQFF
cdr3_nt: TGTGCCAGCAGCCCCGGGACAGGGTCCTACAATGAGCAGTTCTTC

j_call: TRBJ2-5
v_call: TRBV29-1
cdr3_length: 12
d_call: TRBD1
clone_size: .
cdr3_aa: CSADRESETQYF
cdr3_nt: TGCAGCGCGGACAGGGAGTCAGAGACCCAGTACTTC

j_call: TRBJ2-1
v_call: TRBV9
cdr3_length: 14
d_call: TRBD1
clone_size: .
cdr3_aa: CASSVGGQGTEQFF
cdr3_nt: TGTGCCAGCAGCGTAGGGGGACAGGGTACTGAGCAGTTCTTC

j_call: TRBJ2-5
v_call: TRBV3-1/TRBV3-2
cdr3_length: 16
d_call: .
clone_size: .
cdr3_aa: CASSQEGTGSAETQYF
cdr3_nt: TGTGCCAGCAGCCAAGAGGGCACAGGGTCGGCAGAGACCCAGTACTTC

j_call: TRBJ2-7
v_call: TRBV2
cdr3_length: 14
d_call: TRBD1
clone_size: .
cdr3_aa: CASSPSDRGYEQYF
cdr3_nt: TGTGCCAGCAGTCCCTCCGACAGGGGGTACGAGCAGTACTTC

j_call: TRBJ1-2
v_call: TRBV7-8
cdr3_length: 14
d_call: .
clone_size: .
cdr3_aa: CASSLGHNNYGYTF
cdr3_nt: TGTGCCAGCAGCTTGGGACATAATAACTATGGCTACACCTTC

j_call: TRBJ2-1
v_call: TRBV9
cdr3_length: 17
d_call: TRBD2
clone_size: .
cdr3_aa: CASSVLPSGGRYNEQFF
cdr3_nt: TGTGCCAGCAGCGTATTACCTTCGGGGGGGCGCTACAATGAGCAGTTCTTC

j_call: TRBJ1-3
v_call: TRBV18
cdr3_length: 15
d_call: .
clone_size: .
cdr3_aa: CASSPGHHSGNTIYF
cdr3_nt: TGTGCCAGCTCACCGGGACACCACTCCGGAAACACCATATATTTT

j_call: TRBJ2-7
v_call: TRBV10-3
cdr3_length: 13
d_call: .
clone_size: .
cdr3_aa: CAIQKQDSHEQYF
cdr3_nt: TGTGCCATCCAAAAACAGGATTCCCACGAGCAGTACTTC

j_call: TRBJ1-2
v_call: TRBV7-3
cdr3_length: 14
d_call: .
clone_size: .
cdr3_aa: CASSPSGGRYGYTF
cdr3_nt: TGTGCCAGCAGCCCATCGGGGGGGCGGTATGGCTACACCTTC

j_call: TRBJ2-1
v_call: TRBV3-1/TRBV3-2
cdr3_length: 15
d_call: TRBD2
clone_size: once
cdr3_aa: CASSQTSGSYNEQFF
cdr3_nt: TGTGCCAGCAGCCAGACTAGCGGGTCCTACAATGAGCAGTTCTTC

j_call: TRBJ1-5
v_call: TRBV5-1
cdr3_length: 15
d_call: TRBD1
clone_size: .
cdr3_aa: CASSLTGQSNQPQHF
cdr3_nt: TGCGCCAGCAGCTTGACGGGACAGAGCAATCAGCCCCAGCATTTT

j_call: TRBJ1-2
v_call: TRBV3-1/TRBV3-2
cdr3_length: 12
d_call: .
clone_size: .
cdr3_aa: CASSQQNYGYTF
cdr3_nt: TGTGCCAGCAGCCAACAGAACTATGGCTACACCTTC

j_call: TRBJ2-7
v_call: TRBV5-1
cdr3_length: 16
d_call: TRBD1
clone_size: .
cdr3_aa: CASSYRTGTGTYEQYF
cdr3_nt: TGCGCCAGCAGCTACCGTACCGGGACAGGAACCTACGAGCAGTACTTC

j_call: TRBJ2-1
v_call: TRBV7-2
cdr3_length: 19
d_call: .
clone_size: .
cdr3_aa: CASSPDWRRPAGTFNEQFF
cdr3_nt: TGTGCCAGCAGCCCAGACTGGCGTCGTCCAGCTGGCACTTTCAATGAGCAGTTCTTC

j_call: TRBJ2-3
v_call: TRBV6-1
cdr3_length: 13
d_call: TRBD2
clone_size: .
cdr3_aa: CASSETSIDTQYF
cdr3_nt: TGTGCCAGCAGTGAGACTAGCATAGATACGCAGTATTTT

j_call: TRBJ1-5
v_call: TRBV6-2/TRBV6-3
cdr3_length: 17
d_call: TRBD1
clone_size: once
cdr3_aa: CASSSPDRGISNQPQHF
cdr3_nt: TGTGCCAGCAGTTCCCCGGACAGGGGGATTAGCAATCAGCCCCAGCATTTT

j_call: TRBJ2-7
v_call: TRBV30
cdr3_length: 14
d_call: .
clone_size: .
cdr3_aa: CAWSGHTAGDEQYF
cdr3_nt: TGTGCCTGGAGTGGGCACACGGCCGGGGACGAGCAGTACTTC

j_call: TRBJ1-1
v_call: TRBV19
cdr3_length: 16
d_call: TRBD1
clone_size: .
cdr3_aa: CASSIEGTATYTEAFF
cdr3_nt: TGTGCCAGTAGTATAGAGGGGACAGCAACCTACACTGAAGCTTTCTTT

j_call: TRBJ2-5
v_call: TRBV5-1
cdr3_length: 15
d_call: .
clone_size: .
cdr3_aa: CASSPLGAQRETQYF
cdr3_nt: TGCGCCAGCAGCCCTTTGGGAGCCCAAAGAGAGACCCAGTACTTC

j_call: TRBJ2-5
v_call: TRBV19
cdr3_length: 13
d_call: .
clone_size: .
cdr3_aa: CASSIVQGETQYF
cdr3_nt: TGTGCCAGTAGTATAGTACAGGGAGAGACCCAGTACTTC

j_call: TRBJ2-2
v_call: TRBV25-1
cdr3_length: 15
d_call: .
clone_size: .
cdr3_aa: CASSPRTANTGELFF
cdr3_nt: TGTGCCAGCAGCCCACGGACAGCGAACACCGGGGAGCTGTTTTTT

j_call: TRBJ2-7
v_call: TRBV5-4
cdr3_length: 14
d_call: TRBD1
clone_size: few
cdr3_aa: CASSPDRGHYEQYF
cdr3_nt: TGTGCCAGCAGCCCTGACAGGGGGCACTACGAGCAGTACTTC

j_call: TRBJ2-1
v_call: TRBV5-1
cdr3_length: 15
d_call: TRBD2
clone_size: .
cdr3_aa: CASSLTSGGQDEQFF
cdr3_nt: TGCGCCAGCAGCCTGACTAGCGGGGGGCAGGATGAGCAGTTCTTC

j_call: TRBJ1-1
v_call: TRBV27
cdr3_length: 14
d_call: .
clone_size: .
cdr3_aa: CASSFAGLNTEAFF
cdr3_nt: TGTGCCAGCAGTTTTGCGGGATTGAACACTGAAGCTTTCTTT

j_call: TRBJ2-3
v_call: TRBV24-1
cdr3_length: 16
d_call: .
clone_size: once
cdr3_aa: CATSDLQGRGTDTQYF
cdr3_nt: TGTGCCACCAGTGATTTGCAGGGTCGGGGCACAGATACGCAGTATTTT

j_call: TRBJ2-3
v_call: TRBV9
cdr3_length: 16
d_call: TRBD1
clone_size: .
cdr3_aa: CASSVEGRQGPDTQYF
cdr3_nt: TGTGCCAGCAGCGTAGAGGGGAGACAGGGTCCAGATACGCAGTATTTT

j_call: TRBJ2-1
v_call: TRBV11-1
cdr3_length: 15
d_call: .
clone_size: .
cdr3_aa: CASSLVVVTYNEQFF
cdr3_nt: TGTGCCAGCAGCTTAGTAGTGGTTACCTACAATGAGCAGTTCTTC

j_call: TRBJ2-1
v_call: TRBV23-1
cdr3_length: 15
d_call: TRBD1
clone_size: .
cdr3_aa: CASSRGTGGWNEQFF
cdr3_nt: TGCGCCAGCAGTCGGGGGACAGGGGGCTGGAATGAGCAGTTCTTC